This record concerns one T cell receptor beta chain sequence. Sequencing used immunoSEQ multiplex PCR; TCRdb keeps in-frame clones, though not all of them. The table includes 100,000 to 120,000 clones, around four fifths detected once. This specimen belongs to a study of control samples from healthy donors and cancer patients. Germline V gene data show CDR1 as SGHAT and CDR2 as FQDESV (reference sequence). The CDR3 sequence is 13 residues long. The V end was cut by 10 bases, the J end by 4 bases, with 16 bases between. The receptor was isolated from a woman between 45 and 65 years old in good health. The sequenced sample consisted of blood. The gene calls are TRBV11-1 and TRBJ1-1; the D gene is possibly TRBD1 (5 bases). The CDR3 DNA is TGTGCCACCCAGCTGGGGCCGGGCACTGAAGCTTTCTTT. This codes for CATQLGPGTEAFF. The variable domain in full, with the rest retrieved from reference TRBV11-1 and TRBJ1-1, is EAEVAQSPRYKITEKSQAVAFWCDPISGHATLYWYRQILGQGPELLVQFQDESVVDDSQLPKDRFSAERLKGVDSTLKIQPAELGDSAMYLCATQLGPGTEAFFGQGTRLTVV.